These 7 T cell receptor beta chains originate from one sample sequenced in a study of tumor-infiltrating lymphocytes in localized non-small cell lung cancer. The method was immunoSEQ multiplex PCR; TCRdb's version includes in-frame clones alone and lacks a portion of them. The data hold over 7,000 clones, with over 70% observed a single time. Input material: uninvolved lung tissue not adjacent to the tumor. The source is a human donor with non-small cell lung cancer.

The CDR3 sequence: CASSVQGGETQYF. The CDR3 nucleotides are TGTGCCAGCAGCGTGCAGGGGGGGGAGACCCAGTACTTC. The rearrangement joins TRBV9 to TRBJ2-5; TRBD1 or TRBD2 may be the D gene (7 bases each). V was pared by 2 bases and J by 5 bases, with 10 bases between. The length of the CDR3 is 13 residues. Germline V gives CDR1 SGDLS, CDR2 YYNGEE.

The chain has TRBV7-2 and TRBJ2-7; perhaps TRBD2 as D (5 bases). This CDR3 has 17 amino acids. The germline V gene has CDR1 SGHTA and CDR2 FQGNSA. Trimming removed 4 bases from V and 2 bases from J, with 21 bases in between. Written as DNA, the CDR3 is TGTGCCAGCAGCTCTTCCCGGGGTCGAACCACTCCCTACGAGCAGTACTTC. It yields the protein CASSSSRGRTTPYEQYF.

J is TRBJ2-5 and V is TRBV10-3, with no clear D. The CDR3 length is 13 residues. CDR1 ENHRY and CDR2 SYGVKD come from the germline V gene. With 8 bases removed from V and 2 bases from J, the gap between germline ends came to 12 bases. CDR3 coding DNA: TGTGCCATCCAGTTGCGGAGTCAAGAGACCCAGTACTTC. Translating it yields CAIQLRSQETQYF.

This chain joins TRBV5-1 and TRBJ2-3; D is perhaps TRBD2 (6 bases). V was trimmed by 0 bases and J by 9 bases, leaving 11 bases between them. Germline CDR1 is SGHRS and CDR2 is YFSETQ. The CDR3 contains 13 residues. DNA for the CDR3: TGCGCCAGCAGCTTGGAGGCGGGATTGACGCAGTATTTT. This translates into CASSLEAGLTQYF.

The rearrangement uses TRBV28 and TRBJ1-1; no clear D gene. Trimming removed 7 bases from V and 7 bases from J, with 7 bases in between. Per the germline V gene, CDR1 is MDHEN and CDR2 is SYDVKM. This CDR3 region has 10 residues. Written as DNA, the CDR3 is TGTGCCAGCATAGATATTGAAGCTTTCTTT. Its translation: CASIDIEAFF.

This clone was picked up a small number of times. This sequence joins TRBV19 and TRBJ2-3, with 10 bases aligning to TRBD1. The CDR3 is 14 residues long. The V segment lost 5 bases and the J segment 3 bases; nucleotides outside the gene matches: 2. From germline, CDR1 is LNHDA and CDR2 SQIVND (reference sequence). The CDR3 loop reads CASSAGQGTDTQYF. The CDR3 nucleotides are TGTGCCAGTAGTGCGGGACAGGGGACAGATACGCAGTATTTT.

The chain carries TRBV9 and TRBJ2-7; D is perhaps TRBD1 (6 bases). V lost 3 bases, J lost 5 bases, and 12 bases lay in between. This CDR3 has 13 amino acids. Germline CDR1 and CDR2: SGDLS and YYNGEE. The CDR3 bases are TGTGCCAGCAGCGCAAGCAGGGGCGACGAGCAGTACTTC. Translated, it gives CASSASRGDEQYF. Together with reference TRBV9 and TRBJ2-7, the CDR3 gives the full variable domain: DSGVTQTPKHLITATGQRVTLRCSPRSGDLSVYWYQQSLDQGLQFLIQYYNGEERAKGNILERFSAQQFPDLHSELNLSSLELGDSALYFCASSASRGDEQYFGPGTRLTVT.